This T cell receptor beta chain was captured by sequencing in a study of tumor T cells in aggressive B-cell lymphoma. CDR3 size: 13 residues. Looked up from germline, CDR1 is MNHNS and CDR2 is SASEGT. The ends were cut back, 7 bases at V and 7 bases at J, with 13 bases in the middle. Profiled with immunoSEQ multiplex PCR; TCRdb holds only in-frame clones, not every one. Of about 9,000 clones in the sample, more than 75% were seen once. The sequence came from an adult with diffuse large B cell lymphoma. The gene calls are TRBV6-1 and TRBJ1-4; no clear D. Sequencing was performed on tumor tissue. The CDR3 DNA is TGTGCCAGCACGGGGTCCCGGGGTGAAAAACTGTTTTTT. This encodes CASTGSRGEKLFF.